This T cell receptor beta chain was captured in a study of blood T cell repertoires in COVID-19. Overall study context: Samples representing acute and convalescent COVID-19 were sourced from the United States, Italy and Spain.

With 5 bases clipped from V and 3 bases from J, the junction kept 4 bases outside the gene matches. CDR3 length: 15 amino acids. Germline CDR1 is SGHDN and CDR2 is FVKESK. Original methodology: The assay estimated nucleated cells by amplifying reference gene primers. Libraries were prepared by immunoSEQ multiplex PCR; TCRdb keeps only in-frame clonotypes and omits some of them. The V and J calls and clone size are taken from that table; D and trimming were inferred from the DNA. This table holds fewer than 250,000 clones, 80% to 95% found once. The sequence came from a man aged 60 to 75 with COVID-19, enrolled during active disease. This chain connects TRBV14 to TRBJ2-1; 10 nucleotides agree with TRBD2. The sample comprised peripheral blood. This CDR3 is CASSVLAGGYNEQFF. The CDR3 DNA reads TGTGCCAGCAGCGTTTTAGCGGGGGGCTACAATGAGCAGTTCTTC.